Each of the 27 T cell receptor beta chains below was sequenced from the same sample in a study of blood T cell repertoires in COVID-19 (dated by TCRdb to about 2020). The library relied on the immunoSEQ multiplex PCR assay. What TCRdb holds here is the immuneACCESS table cut down to in-frame rearrangements. Part of the clones is not present; checked against another copy, under half of the missing clones reflect an unresolved V gene, and the others are unexplained. The sample table shows some 210,000 clones, and about 87% are seen once. The ten largest clones take up about a tenth of the sample. Sequencing was done on a sample of PBMCs or T cells enriched from blood (not recorded which). The receptors originated from a man between 18 and 35 years old with acute COVID-19.

The rearrangement joins TRBV25-1 to TRBJ2-1, with no clear D. This CDR3 contains 18 residues. V was clipped by 4 bases and J by 5 bases, with 24 bases between them. Germline loops: CDR1 MGHDK, CDR2 SYGVNS. CDR3 nucleotide sequence: TGTGCCAGCAGTGGAATCCTCTCTTGGGCAGCCCCACACAATGAGCAGTTCTTC. It codes for CASSGILSWAAPHNEQFF.

The rearrangement uses TRBV19 and TRBJ1-5; 7 bases are shared with TRBD1. Germline CDR1 is LNHDA and CDR2 is SQIVND (reference sequence). Trimming took 6 bases from V and 4 from J; bases not matched to a gene: 6. This CDR3 is built from 14 residues. CDR3 sequence (DNA): TGTGCCAGTAGCCCCCAGGGGGATAATCAGCCCCAGCATTTT. Its translation is CASSPQGDNQPQHF.

This clone was counted once. The chain carries TRBV5-1 and TRBJ2-2; TRBD2 is a possible D gene (6 bases). From germline, CDR1 is SGHRS and CDR2 YFSETQ. There are 15 residues in the CDR3. Trimming shortened V by 0 bases and J by 0 bases, and 6 bases separated the two germline ends. CDR3 DNA: TGCGCCAGCAGCTTGGGCGGGACGAACACCGGGGAGCTGTTTTTT. Translation gives CASSLGGTNTGELFF.

The chain uses TRBV5-4 and TRBJ2-1, with D possibly matching TRBD1 (6 bases). Trimming removed 4 bases from V and 5 bases from J, with 10 bases in between. The CDR3 extends over 13 amino acids. Germline assignment: CDR1 SGHNT and CDR2 YYREEE (reference sequence). The CDR3 sequence is CASSIGTNNEQFF. The DNA for the CDR3 is TGTGCCAGCAGCATCGGGACAAACAATGAGCAGTTCTTC.

This chain joins TRBV5-4 and TRBJ2-1, with 8 bases that match TRBD2. The V gene end was trimmed by 0 bases and the J gene end by 10 bases; junction bases not matched to a gene: 9. The germline gives CDR1 SGHNT, CDR2 YYREEE (reference sequence). CDR3 length: 15 amino acids. In DNA form, the CDR3 reads TGTGCCAGCAGCTTGGCCGGGAGGGCCCATCAGGAGCAGTTCTTC. As protein: CASSLAGRAHQEQFF. Filled out from reference TRBV5-4 and TRBJ2-1, the complete variable domain reads ETGVTQSPTHLIKTRGQQVTLRCSSQSGHNTVSWYQQALGQGPQFIFQYYREEENGRGNFPPRFSGLQFPNYSSELNVNALELDDSALYLCASSLAGRAHQEQFFGPGTRLTVL.

The chain recombines TRBV28 with TRBJ1-1, with no clear D. V lost 6 bases and J lost 0, with 5 bases in between. The CDR3 covers 12 residues. In germline, CDR1 is MDHEN, CDR2 SYDVKM. The DNA for the CDR3 is TGTGCCAGCAGCTCAGTGAACACTGAAGCTTTCTTT. This translates into CASSSVNTEAFF.

The chain has TRBV7-3 and TRBJ2-2, with D tentatively TRBD2 (6 bases). The CDR3 sequence is 15 residues long. Germline V gives CDR1 SGHTA, CDR2 FQGTGA. The V end was cut by 6 bases, the J end by 3 bases, with 14 bases between. In nucleotides, the CDR3 is TGTGCCAGCAGAAGCGGGCAGGGCTACACCGGGGAGCTGTTTTTT. Protein product: CASRSGQGYTGELFF. The full variable domain, its missing parts supplied by reference TRBV7-3 and TRBJ2-2, is GAGVSQTPSNKVTEKGKYVELRCDPISGHTALYWYRQSLGQGPEFLIYFQGTGAADDSGLPNDRFFAVRPEGSVSTLKIQRTERGDSAVYLCASRSGQGYTGELFFGEGSRLTVL.

The count of this clone is one. The chain recombines TRBV5-4 with TRBJ2-1; D is possibly TRBD1 (6 bases). The CDR3 consists of 13 residues. Per the germline V gene, CDR1 is SGHNT and CDR2 is YYREEE (reference sequence). Deletions cut 2 bases from V and 6 bases from J, with 9 bases between. CDR3 nucleotide sequence: TGTGCCAGCAGCTTAAAAGGGGGCAATGAGCAGTTCTTC. It encodes CASSLKGGNEQFF.

The V call is TRBV6-1, the J call TRBJ2-7; TRBD1 matches 8 bases. After removal of 0 bases from V and 5 bases from J, the junction contained 3 bases not matched to a gene. The CDR3 sequence is 14 residues long. Germline CDR1 reads MNHNS; CDR2 reads SASEGT. As DNA, the CDR3 is TGTGCCAGCAGTGAAGCGCAGGGGGCGGACGAGCAGTACTTC. This encodes CASSEAQGADEQYF.

CDR3 nucleotide sequence: TGTGCCAGCAGCGTCCAGGAGGGGCCCGGAAACACCATATATTTT. Protein product: CASSVQEGPGNTIYF. The rearrangement joins TRBV11-1 to TRBJ1-3; D is possibly TRBD1 (5 bases). Trimming left V 5 bases short and J 4 bases short, with 15 bases between. The CDR3 is 15 residues long. CDR1 and CDR2 from the germline V gene are SGHAT and FQDESV (reference sequence).

The V and J genes are TRBV7-3 and TRBJ2-1; the match to TRBD2 covers 7 bases. The CDR3 sequence is 13 residues long. The V gene's germline CDR1 is SGHTA and CDR2 FQGTGA. The ends lost 5 bases at V and 9 bases at J; junction bases unmatched: 7. The CDR3 sequence: CASSPTGGSEQFF. The CDR3 bases are TGTGCCAGCAGCCCAACCGGGGGGAGTGAGCAGTTCTTC. The variable domain in full, with the rest retrieved from reference TRBV7-3 and TRBJ2-1, is GAGVSQTPSNKVTEKGKYVELRCDPISGHTALYWYRQSLGQGPEFLIYFQGTGAADDSGLPNDRFFAVRPEGSVSTLKIQRTERGDSAVYLCASSPTGGSEQFFGPGTRLTVL.

This clone was seen more than once but under ten times. V usage is TRBV5-1 and J usage is TRBJ2-3; D remains ambiguous. Germline CDR1 and CDR2: SGHRS and YFSETQ. V was clipped by 4 bases and J by 4 bases, with 16 bases between them. This CDR3 is 15 amino acids long. The CDR3 reads CASSPVGGHADTQYF. The DNA of the CDR3 is TGCGCCAGCAGCCCCGTCGGCGGCCACGCAGATACGCAGTATTTT.

The chain couples TRBV28 to TRBJ2-3, with 10 nucleotides matching TRBD1. After removal of 5 bases from V and 4 bases from J, the junction contained 21 bases not matched to a gene. The CDR3 is 20 residues long. Germline V gene lookup returns CDR1 MDHEN and CDR2 SYDVKM. The CDR3, as DNA: TGTGCCAGCAGTCCGTCTTTTGAGGAACGGACAGGGGGTCTGGCAGATACGCAGTATTTT. It yields the protein CASSPSFEERTGGLADTQYF.

The chain couples TRBV19 to TRBJ2-6; D might be TRBD1 (6 bases). Trimming took 5 bases from V and 0 from J, leaving 14 bases between them. The length of the CDR3 is 17 residues. Germline V gives CDR1 LNHDA, CDR2 SQIVND (reference sequence). The CDR3 DNA is TGTGCCAGTAGTCATAACCTGGACAGCTCTGGGGCCAACGTCCTGACTTTC. Translating gives CASSHNLDSSGANVLTF.

The V and J genes are TRBV7-2 and TRBJ2-7, with 7 bases aligning to TRBD2. J was trimmed by 5 bases and V by 3 bases; bases with no gene match: 13. CDR3 length equals 16 residues. Germline CDR1 SGHTA, CDR2 FQGNSA. CDR3 DNA: TGTGCCAGCAGCTTGGGGGGGACTCCCGGGTTCAACGAGCAGTACTTC. The encoded protein is CASSLGGTPGFNEQYF.

V gene TRBV15 combines with J gene TRBJ2-5; 7 bases align to TRBD2. Germline V gene data show CDR1 as LNHNV and CDR2 as YYDKDF (reference sequence). The CDR3 totals 15 residues. V lost 1 base to trimming and J lost 5 bases; unmatched junction nucleotides: 7. The CDR3 DNA reads TGTGCCACCAGCAGAGTCCGGGGGGAGGCGGAGACCCAGTACTTC. The encoded protein is CATSRVRGEAETQYF.

V and J are TRBV28 and TRBJ1-1; perhaps TRBD1 as D (5 bases). Germline CDR1 and CDR2: MDHEN and SYDVKM. The CDR3 consists of 15 residues. The ends were cut back, 1 base at V and 5 bases at J, with 14 bases in the middle. The DNA for the CDR3 is TGTGCCAGCAGTTTATCAGTCCCAGGGCTGACTGAAGCTTTCTTT. Protein product: CASSLSVPGLTEAFF.

This chain connects TRBV18 to TRBJ2-3, with 11 bases identical to TRBD2. The CDR3 consists of 16 residues. Germline values: CDR1 KGHSH, CDR2 LQKENI. Germline trimming cut 3 bases from V and 1 base from J; bases unmatched to any gene: 3. The CDR3 DNA reads as TGTGCCAGCTCACCCGGGACTAGCGGCCGCACAGATACGCAGTATTTT. Protein sequence: CASSPGTSGRTDTQYF. The whole variable domain, filled in from reference TRBV18 and TRBJ2-3, reads NAGVMQNPRHLVRRRGQEARLRCSPMKGHSHVYWYRQLPEEGLKFMVYLQKENIIDESGMPKERFSAEFPKEGPSILRIQQVVRGDSAAYFCASSPGTSGRTDTQYFGPGTRLTVL.

The chain carries TRBV7-9 and TRBJ2-5, with 7 bases aligning to TRBD1. The CDR3 sequence is 14 residues long. In germline, CDR1 is SEHNR, CDR2 FQNEAQ (reference sequence). The trim removed 2 bases at V and 5 bases at J, leaving 5 bases unmatched. The DNA of the CDR3 is TGTGCCAGCAGCTTACCGACAGGGAAGGAGACCCAGTACTTC. Encoded protein: CASSLPTGKETQYF.

The CDR3 loop is CAINSRGTDTQYF. DNA for the CDR3: TGTGCCATCAACTCCCGGGGGACAGATACGCAGTATTTT. The rearrangement links TRBV10-3 to TRBJ2-3, with a possible D match to TRBD2 (6 bases). The V gene's germline CDR1 is ENHRY and CDR2 SYGVKD. Trimming took 7 bases from V and 3 from J, leaving 11 bases between them. This CDR3 has 13 amino acids.

This chain links TRBV28 with TRBJ2-1; D might be TRBD2 (5 bases). V was clipped by 5 bases and J by 5 bases, with 13 bases between them. The CDR3 covers 14 residues. Germline CDR1 MDHEN, CDR2 SYDVKM. The CDR3 DNA follows: TGTGCCAGCAGTCCCGACTACGCGAACAATGAGCAGTTCTTC. Its translation is CASSPDYANNEQFF.

The CDR3 reads CASSEEHTGELFF. The CDR3, as DNA: TGTGCCAGCAGTGAAGAGCACACCGGGGAGCTGTTTTTT. V gene TRBV2 combines with J gene TRBJ2-2; D is unclear. Germline-derived CDR1 and CDR2 are SNHLY and FYNNEI. Trimming removed 1 base at V and 3 bases at J, with 3 bases between. The CDR3 runs 13 residues. Full variable domain (rest looked up from reference TRBV2 and TRBJ2-2): EPEVTQTPSHQVTQMGQEVILRCVPISNHLYFYWYRQILGQKVEFLVSFYNNEISEKSEIFDDQFSVERPDGSNFTLKIRSTKLEDSAMYFCASSEEHTGELFFGEGSRLTVL.

This rearrangement joins TRBV19 to TRBJ2-1, with 11 bases identical to TRBD2. The CDR3 loop spans 17 amino acids. Germline-derived CDR1 and CDR2 are LNHDA and SQIVND (reference sequence). With 6 bases clipped from V and 7 bases from J, the junction kept 14 bases outside the gene matches. CDR3 region: CASSNYLAGGVGNEQFF. The DNA of the CDR3 is TGTGCCAGTAGCAATTACTTAGCGGGAGGGGTAGGGAATGAGCAGTTCTTC. The whole variable domain, remainder taken from reference TRBV19 and TRBJ2-1, is DGGITQSPKYLFRKEGQNVTLSCEQNLNHDAMYWYRQDPGQGLRLIYYSQIVNDFQKGDIAEGYSVSREKKESFPLTVTSAQKNPTAFYLCASSNYLAGGVGNEQFFGPGTRLTVL.

The chain has TRBV30 and TRBJ1-4, with unresolved D. CDR3 size: 14 residues. The V end lost 6 bases, the J end lost 7 bases, and 18 bases lay between the germline ends. Germline loops: CDR1 GTSNPN, CDR2 SVGIG (reference sequence). The CDR3 sequence: CACPQEGISEKLFF. Here the CDR3 DNA reads TGTGCCTGCCCTCAGGAGGGCATAAGTGAAAAACTGTTTTTT.

This clone was detected once. The gene calls are TRBV27 and TRBJ1-2, with TRBD1 identical over 7 bases. Trimming cost V 3 bases and J 6 bases; bases outside gene matches: 10. The CDR3 runs to 15 residues. CDR1 is MNHEY, CDR2 SMNVEV, per germline (reference sequence). The CDR3: CASSLGLRGQNGYTF. Here the CDR3 DNA reads TGTGCCAGCAGTTTGGGTCTTAGGGGGCAAAATGGCTACACCTTC.

This clone has a single count. The rearrangement joins TRBV19 to TRBJ1-1; D uncertain. This CDR3 is 12 amino acids long. Trimming shortened V by 7 bases and J by 5 bases, and 11 bases separated the two germline ends. Germline V gene lookup returns CDR1 LNHDA and CDR2 SQIVND (reference sequence). This CDR3 reads CASITGGTEAFF. The CDR3 DNA reads TGTGCCAGTATTACCGGCGGGACTGAAGCTTTCTTT.

The chain is built from TRBV5-5 and TRBJ1-6; 8 bases match TRBD1. Germline V gene sequence: CDR1 SGHKS, CDR2 YYEKEE (reference sequence). V lost 1 base to trimming and J lost 6 bases; unmatched junction nucleotides: 3. The CDR3 extends over 15 amino acids. The CDR3 loop reads CASSLWTGLNSPLHF. The CDR3 nucleotides read TGTGCCAGCAGCTTGTGGACAGGGCTTAATTCACCCCTCCACTTT.